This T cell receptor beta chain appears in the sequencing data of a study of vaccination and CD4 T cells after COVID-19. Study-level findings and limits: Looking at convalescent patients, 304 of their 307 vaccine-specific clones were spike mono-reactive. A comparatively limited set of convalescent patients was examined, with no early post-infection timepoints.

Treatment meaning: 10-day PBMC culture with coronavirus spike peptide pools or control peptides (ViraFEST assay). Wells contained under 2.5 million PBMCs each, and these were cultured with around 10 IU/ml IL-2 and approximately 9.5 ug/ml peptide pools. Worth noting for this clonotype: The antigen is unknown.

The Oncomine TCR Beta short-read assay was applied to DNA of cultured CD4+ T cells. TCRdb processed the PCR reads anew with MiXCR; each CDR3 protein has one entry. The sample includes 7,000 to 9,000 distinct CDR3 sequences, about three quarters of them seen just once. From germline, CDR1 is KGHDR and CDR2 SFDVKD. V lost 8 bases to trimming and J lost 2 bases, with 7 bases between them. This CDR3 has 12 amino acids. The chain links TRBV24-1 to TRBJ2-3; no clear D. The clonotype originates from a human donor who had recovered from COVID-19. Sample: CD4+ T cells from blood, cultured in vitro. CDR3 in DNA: TGTGCCACCAAGGGCTCCACAGATACGCAGTATTTT. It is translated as CATKGSTDTQYF.